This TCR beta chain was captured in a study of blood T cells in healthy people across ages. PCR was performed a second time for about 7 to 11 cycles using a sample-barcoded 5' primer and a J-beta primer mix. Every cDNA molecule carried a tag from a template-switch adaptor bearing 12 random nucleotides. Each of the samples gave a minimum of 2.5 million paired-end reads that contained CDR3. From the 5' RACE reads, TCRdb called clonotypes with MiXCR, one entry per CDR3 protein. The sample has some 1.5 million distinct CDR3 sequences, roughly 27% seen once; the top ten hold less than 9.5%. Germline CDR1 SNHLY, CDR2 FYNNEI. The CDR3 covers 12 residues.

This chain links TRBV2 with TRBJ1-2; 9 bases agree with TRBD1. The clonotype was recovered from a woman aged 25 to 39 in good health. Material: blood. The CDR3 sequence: CAAGTGNYGYTF. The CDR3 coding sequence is TGTGCTGCAGGGACAGGGAACTATGGCTACACCTTC.